Following are 3 T cell receptor beta chains from one sample sequenced in a study of molecular identifiers for immune sequencing clone quantification. In TCRdb, the PCR reads were re-called with MiXCR into one record per CDR3 protein. Altogether about 640,000 distinct CDR3 sequences are present, about 20% being singletons, with the ten largest covering roughly 0.83%. The sequenced sample was naive CD8+ T cells from blood, with Jurkat cell RNA spiked in. Subset here: FACS-sorted CD8+CD4-CCR7+CD45RA+ naive T cells. The receptor set was obtained from a human donor in good health. Some libraries in this study had Jurkat cell RNA spiked in.

Details on this clonotype: A much larger clonotype is one base distant, so this may be a read error. The chain couples TRBV7-9 to TRBJ2-7; D unclear. Germline assignment: CDR1 SEHNR and CDR2 FQNEAQ (reference sequence). The CDR3 is 13 amino acids. The V and J ends lost 1 base and 3 bases respectively, with 7 bases between them. This chain's CDR3 is CASSLVRFYEQYF. In DNA, the CDR3 is TGTGCCAGCAGCTTAGTGAGGTTCTACGAGCAGTACTTC.

Ten or more counts support this clonotype. V gene TRBV23-1 combines with J gene TRBJ2-5, with 7 bases that match TRBD1. TRBV23-1 belongs to the ORF category, with a function that is uncertain. With 7 bases clipped from V and 2 bases from J, the junction kept 13 bases outside the gene matches. The CDR3 loop spans 16 amino acids. DNA for the CDR3: TGCGCCAGCATCGTGCTGAGAAAGGACAGGCAAGAGACCCAGTACTTC. Translating gives CASIVLRKDRQETQYF.

This clonotype has more than one count but fewer than ten. V and J are TRBV4-3 and TRBJ1-1; possibly TRBD1 for D (5 bases). V was pared by 4 bases and J by 0 bases, with 12 bases between. The CDR3 has 15 residues. Germline CDR1 and CDR2: LGHNA and YSLEER. The CDR3 sequence: CASSRGAGMNTEAFF. The DNA of the CDR3 is TGCGCCAGCAGCCGAGGGGCAGGCATGAACACTGAAGCTTTCTTT.